The 4 T cell receptor beta chains reported below all come from one sample, sequenced in a study of T cells in Graves' hyperthyroidism and ophthalmopathy. There were TCR beta CDR3 regions amplified from RNA transcripts. The TCR CDR3 was amplified in a first-round RT-PCR using the HTBI primer set. A single record per CDR3 protein comes from TCRdb applying MiXCR to the multiplex PCR reads. The sample has some 350,000 distinct CDR3 sequences, around a quarter seen once. The sample comprised blood. These receptors came from a middle-aged man with Graves' hyperthyroidism.

In this sample, this clonotype turned up many times. This chain links TRBV5-1 with TRBJ2-1, with 8 bases identical to TRBD2. The CDR3 spans 16 residues. Germline V gives CDR1 SGHRS, CDR2 YFSETQ. Trimming cost V 0 bases and J 3 bases; bases outside gene matches: 5. CDR3 amino acids: CASSLGGGRSYNEQFF. CDR3 DNA: TGCGCCAGCAGCTTGGGGGGCGGGAGGAGCTACAATGAGCAGTTCTTC.

The chain recombines TRBV12-3 or TRBV12-4 with TRBJ1-2, with D perhaps matching TRBD1 (6 bases). CDR3 length: 12 residues. Trimming stripped 3 bases from V and 10 bases from J, with 12 bases between. The CDR3 spells CASSLGGVIYTF. In DNA, the CDR3 is TGTGCCAGCAGTTTGGGGGGCGTCATCTACACCTTC.

The V gene is TRBV11-2, the J gene TRBJ2-1; 9 nucleotides line up with TRBD2. The CDR3 totals 14 residues. V trimming: 3 bases; J trimming: 8 bases; junction bases outside the gene matches: 5. CDR1 SGHAT and CDR2 FQNNGV come from the germline V gene. CDR3 residues: CASSFSGRSDEQFF. The CDR3 DNA reads as TGTGCCAGCAGCTTTAGCGGGAGAAGTGATGAGCAGTTCTTC.

This clonotype has only a few counts. This CDR3 is CASSYSIPGSPLHF. In DNA form, the CDR3 reads TGTGCCAGCAGTTACTCAATACCAGGATCACCCCTCCACTTT. The chain combines TRBV6-5 with TRBJ1-6, with D unresolved. The CDR3 spans 14 residues. With 0 bases removed from V and 10 bases from J, the gap between germline ends came to 10 bases. Germline V gene sequence: CDR1 MNHEY, CDR2 SVGAGI.